The clone carrying this TCR beta chain was counted only a few times. Sequencing was performed with immunoSEQ multiplex PCR; in TCRdb, only in-frame clones are kept and a portion is missing. This sample yields about 88,000 clones, of which 80% to 95% are seen a single time; under 0.3% belongs to the top ten. The sample originates from a study of technical replicates of blood from a few donors. The receptor was derived from a human donor in good health. The specimen sequenced was T cells isolated from PBMCs.

The CDR3 DNA reads as TGCGCCAGCAGTGAGTTCCAGGGGGCGTACAATGAGCAGTTCTTC. This codes for CASSEFQGAYNEQFF. V and J are TRBV10-1 and TRBJ2-1, with 8 positions matching TRBD1. Germline CDR1 reads WNHNN; CDR2 reads SYGVQD (reference sequence). The junction had 3 bases not matched to a gene; V was cut back by 1 base and J by 4 bases. This CDR3 has 15 residues.